This T cell receptor (beta chain) derives from a study of metastatic and nonmetastatic thyroid tumors. This CDR3 has 14 amino acids. V was clipped by 0 bases and J by 2 bases, with 8 bases between them. Germline V gene lookup returns CDR1 GTSNPN and CDR2 SVGIG (reference sequence). This clone was recorded at least ten times. Every patient was untreated before thyroid surgery. Authors' processing steps: CDR3 differences across clinicopathological groups were used to build a distant-metastasis classifier for papillary thyroid cancer. TCRdb re-called clones from the PCR reads using MiXCR. It is TCRdb's table, rather than the study itself, that gives the V and J calls and clone size. Of more than 20,000 clones in the sample, about an eighth were seen once.

V usage is TRBV30 and J usage is TRBJ1-3; no clear D. The sequenced material came from blood. This sequence originates from a female donor with papillary thyroid cancer or a benign thyroid nodule (not recorded which). Some clones in this sample may be carry-over from other donors' samples. The CDR3 nucleotides are TGTGCCTGGAGTGTAAGAGGAACTGGAAACACCATATATTTT. Its translation: CAWSVRGTGNTIYF.